Following are 25 T cell receptor beta chains from one sample sequenced in a study of cytomegalovirus exposure and HLA in healthy donors. In the PCR, 60 Vbeta and 13 Jbeta primers were used. This table comes from immunoSEQ multiplex PCR, and its TCRdb copy is limited to in-frame clones, with some not included. The listing records under 200,000 clones. Sequenced input: PBMCs. Every receptor here comes from a man younger than 45 in good health and CMV-seronegative.

The V gene is TRBV9, the J gene TRBJ2-5, with D possibly TRBD1 on 6 matching bases. The CDR3 sequence is 15 residues long. The germline CDR1 and CDR2 sequences are SGDLS and YYNGEE. The V gene lost 3 bases and the J gene lost 1 base, with 13 bases spanning the gap. Here the CDR3 reads CASSGGTGRQETQYF. CDR3 DNA sequence: TGTGCCAGCAGCGGGGGAACAGGGCGCCAAGAGACCCAGTACTTC.

V gene TRBV15 combines with J gene TRBJ2-7; 9 bases are a match to TRBD2. CDR1 is LNHNV, CDR2 YYDKDF, per germline (reference sequence). V was clipped by 1 base and J by 5 bases; unmatched bases: 6. The CDR3 length is 15 residues. CDR3: CATSRGGGGPNEQYF. The CDR3, as DNA: TGTGCCACCAGCAGAGGCGGGGGGGGGCCCAACGAGCAGTACTTC.

As concerns this clone: This is likely a read error, given that the CDR3 carries no conserved phenylalanine or tryptophan at its end. The V gene is TRBV6-5, the J gene TRBJ2-7; perhaps TRBD2 as D (5 bases). Per the germline V gene, CDR1 is MNHEY and CDR2 is SVGAGI. Trimming shortened V by 11 bases and J by 5 bases, and 16 bases separated the two germline ends. The CDR3 is made up of 12 amino acids. The CDR3 reads CAALSGTHEQYL. The CDR3 DNA reads TGTGCCGCCTTATCGGGAACCCACGAGCAGTACCTC.

This chain connects TRBV11-2 to TRBJ2-7, with 12 bases fitting TRBD1. Trimming took 5 bases from V and 7 from J; bases not matched to a gene: 12. In germline, CDR1 is SGHAT, CDR2 FQNNGV. The CDR3 runs to 16 residues. Here the CDR3 reads CASSPGTGGPGGEQYF. The CDR3 DNA reads TGTGCCAGCAGCCCCGGGACAGGGGGCCCGGGGGGGGAGCAGTACTTC. Based on the CDR3 plus reference TRBV11-2 and TRBJ2-7, the full variable domain is EAGVAQSPRYKIIEKRQSVAFWCNPISGHATLYWYQQILGQGPKLLIQFQNNGVVDDSQLPKDRFSAERLKGVDSTLKIQPAKLEDSAVYLCASSPGTGGPGGEQYFGPGTRLTVT.

The CDR3, as DNA: TGTGCCAGCAGTGAACGGGGGACCTACACAGATACGCAGTATTTT. As protein: CASSERGTYTDTQYF. The chain couples TRBV13 to TRBJ2-3; a possible D gene is TRBD2 (6 bases). In germline, CDR1 is PRHDT, CDR2 FYEKMQ (reference sequence). V was trimmed by 6 bases and J by 2 bases, leaving 15 bases between them. The CDR3 runs 15 residues.

The chain couples TRBV6-5 to TRBJ2-5, with 7 bases matching TRBD2. Per germline, CDR1 MNHEY and CDR2 SVGAGI. The length of the CDR3 is 15 residues. The V and J ends lost 6 bases and 5 bases, in that order; junction bases with no gene match: 12. The CDR3 nucleotides are TGTGCCAGCAGAACGAGGACTAGAATGGCGGAGACCCAGTACTTC. Translation gives CASRTRTRMAETQYF.

The chain recombines TRBV7-2 with TRBJ1-1, with 7 bases aligning to TRBD1. The ends lost 2 bases at V and 1 base at J; junction bases unmatched: 7. Germline CDR1 reads SGHTA; CDR2 reads FQGNSA. The CDR3 sequence is 16 residues long. The DNA of the CDR3 is TGTGCCAGCAGCTTATATGGGACAGAGAAGAACACTGAAGCTTTCTTT. As protein: CASSLYGTEKNTEAFF.

V gene TRBV7-2 combines with J gene TRBJ1-2; D remains ambiguous. The germline V gene has CDR1 SGHTA and CDR2 FQGNSA. This CDR3 contains 15 residues. Trimming took 4 bases from V and 3 from J, leaving 15 bases between them. CDR3 in DNA: TGTGCCAGCAGCTCCGGGTCGGCCTCTTACTATGGCTACACCTTC. Amino acids: CASSSGSASYYGYTF.

This chain joins TRBV30 and TRBJ2-7, with 8 bases aligning to TRBD1. Germline lookup yields CDR1 GTSNPN and CDR2 SVGIG (reference sequence). This CDR3 region has 15 residues. V was clipped by 0 bases and J by 1 base; unmatched bases: 5. CDR3 in amino acids: CAWSVRRTGSYEQYF. DNA of the CDR3: TGTGCCTGGAGTGTCAGGAGGACAGGGTCCTACGAGCAGTACTTC.

The chain links TRBV7-9 to TRBJ2-1; TRBD2 matches at 7 bases. Germline CDR1 is SEHNR and CDR2 is FQNEAQ (reference sequence). V lost 5 bases, J lost 2 bases, and 15 bases stayed unmatched. The CDR3 totals 18 residues. The CDR3 DNA is TGTGCCAGCAGCCCCCGCCCGTTAACGGGAGGAACCTACAATGAGCAGTTCTTC. It codes for CASSPRPLTGGTYNEQFF. Full variable domain (rest looked up from reference TRBV7-9 and TRBJ2-1): DTGVSQNPRHKITKRGQNVTFRCDPISEHNRLYWYRQTLGQGPEFLTYFQNEAQLEKSRLLSDRFSAERPKGSFSTLEIQRTEQGDSAMYLCASSPRPLTGGTYNEQFFGPGTRLTVL.

As for this clone: Different DNA sequences within this sample yield the same CDR3. The chain combines TRBV27 with TRBJ1-2, with 9 bases identical to TRBD1. Germline V gene data show CDR1 as MNHEY and CDR2 as SMNVEV (reference sequence). The trim removed 5 bases at V and 2 bases at J, leaving 6 bases unmatched. The length of the CDR3 is 15 residues. The CDR3 bases are TGTGCCAGCAGTCCACGGACAGGGGCGAACTATGGCTACACCTTC. Encoded protein: CASSPRTGANYGYTF.

In the case of this clone: This sample also contains other DNA sequences that code for the same CDR3. The chain carries TRBV5-1 and TRBJ2-5; D ambiguous. The germline V gene encodes CDR1 SGHRS and CDR2 YFSETQ. The CDR3 contains 11 residues. V was shortened by 4 bases and J by 2 bases, with 3 bases between the two germline ends. CDR3 sequence: CASSLQETQYF. The CDR3 DNA reads as TGCGCCAGCAGCCTGCAAGAGACCCAGTACTTC.

V gene TRBV5-1 combines with J gene TRBJ2-1; TRBD2 matches 10 bases. This CDR3 region has 15 residues. The trim removed 2 bases at V and 7 bases at J, leaving 6 bases unmatched. The germline gives CDR1 SGHRS, CDR2 YFSETQ. The chain's CDR3 is CASSFLAGVWNEQFF. CDR3 coding DNA: TGCGCCAGCAGCTTCCTAGCGGGAGTATGGAATGAGCAGTTCTTC.

The rearrangement links TRBV19 to TRBJ2-1, with 7 bases lining up with TRBD2. Trimming cost V 4 bases and J 4 bases; bases outside gene matches: 7. CDR3 length: 15 residues. CDR1 and CDR2 from the germline V gene are LNHDA and SQIVND (reference sequence). CDR3 nucleotide sequence: TGTGCCAGTAGTAGGGAGGGCGGGGCTTACAATGAGCAGTTCTTC. It encodes CASSREGGAYNEQFF.

J is TRBJ2-7 and V is TRBV5-1; 8 bases agree with TRBD1. There are 15 residues in the CDR3. Germline CDR1 reads SGHRS; CDR2 reads YFSETQ. V was pared by 5 bases and J by 7 bases, with 14 bases of the junction left unmatched. The DNA for the CDR3 is TGCGCCAGCAGATCCCCGGACAGGGCGGTAGTTGAGCAGTACTTC. Its protein is CASRSPDRAVVEQYF.

The rearrangement uses TRBV27 and TRBJ2-5; D remains ambiguous. The CDR3 covers 15 residues. CDR1 and CDR2 from the germline V gene are MNHEY and SMNVEV (reference sequence). V was pared by 3 bases and J by 5 bases, with 16 bases between. The CDR3 reads CASSFTISVGETQYF. CDR3 nucleotide sequence: TGTGCCAGCAGTTTCACTATTTCGGTCGGGGAGACCCAGTACTTC.

This rearrangement joins TRBV19 to TRBJ2-2; tentatively, D is TRBD2 (7 bases). Trimming removed 6 bases from V and 6 bases from J, with 17 bases in between. Germline CDR1 LNHDA, CDR2 SQIVND (reference sequence). The CDR3 loop spans 15 amino acids. The CDR3 loop is CASRLGGANAGELFF. CDR3 bases: TGTGCCAGTAGGCTAGGGGGGGCTAATGCCGGGGAGCTGTTTTTT. The full variable domain, rest sourced from reference TRBV19 and TRBJ2-2, is DGGITQSPKYLFRKEGQNVTLSCEQNLNHDAMYWYRQDPGQGLRLIYYSQIVNDFQKGDIAEGYSVSREKKESFPLTVTSAQKNPTAFYLCASRLGGANAGELFFGEGSRLTVL.

The rearrangement joins TRBV4-2 to TRBJ2-7, with 11 bases fitting TRBD2. The CDR3 length is 18 residues. Germline CDR1 reads LGHNA; CDR2 reads YNFKEQ. J lost 5 bases, V lost 4 bases, and 16 bases had no gene match. The CDR3 here is CASSLSGLAGGRGDEQYF. The DNA of the CDR3 is TGTGCCAGCAGCCTCTCTGGTCTAGCGGGGGGTAGAGGGGACGAGCAGTACTTC.

The rearrangement links TRBV27 to TRBJ1-1; D perhaps matches TRBD1 (6 bases). The V end lost 4 bases, the J end lost 0 bases, and 12 bases lay between the germline ends. The germline gives CDR1 MNHEY, CDR2 SMNVEV (reference sequence). The CDR3 length is 15 residues. The CDR3 reads CASSWGGHLNTEAFF. DNA for the CDR3: TGTGCCAGCAGTTGGGGGGGACACTTGAACACTGAAGCTTTCTTT.

V is TRBV18 and J is TRBJ2-5; no clear D. CDR3 length: 14 residues. The germline gives CDR1 KGHSH, CDR2 LQKENI. The germline V and J ends were trimmed by 3 bases and 0 bases, with 8 bases remaining between them. CDR3 amino acids: CASSPLSDQETQYF. Here the CDR3 DNA reads TGTGCCAGCTCACCCTTATCGGACCAAGAGACCCAGTACTTC.

The CDR3 bases are TGTGCCTGGAGTGTACTAGTGGGGGGGGGTCAGCCCCAGCATTTT. Translation: CAWSVLVGGGQPQHF. The chain links TRBV30 to TRBJ1-5; maybe TRBD1 (5 bases). The CDR3 spans 15 residues. Trimming cost V 0 bases and J 6 bases, with 15 bases left between them. In germline, CDR1 is GTSNPN, CDR2 SVGIG (reference sequence). Drawing the rest from reference TRBV30 and TRBJ1-5, the complete variable domain is SQTIHQWPATLVQPVGSPLSLECTVEGTSNPNLYWYRQAAGRGLQLLFYSVGIGQISSEVPQNLSASRPQDRQFILSSKKLLLSDSGFYLCAWSVLVGGGQPQHFGDGTRLSIL.

This chain connects TRBV4-1 to TRBJ2-5, with D tentatively TRBD2 (6 bases). Trimming took off 4 bases at V and 3 bases at J, with 9 bases between the two ends. The CDR3 runs to 13 residues. Germline CDR1 reads MGHRA; CDR2 reads YSYEKL. Here the CDR3 reads CASSLGEEETQYF. The CDR3 DNA follows: TGCGCCAGCAGCCTCGGGGAGGAAGAGACCCAGTACTTC.

The chain couples TRBV28 to TRBJ2-7; 12 bases match TRBD2. The CDR3 extends over 16 amino acids. Germline values: CDR1 MDHEN, CDR2 SYDVKM. Trimming cost V 4 bases and J 5 bases; bases outside gene matches: 9. The CDR3 protein is CASSSPTSGSYHEQYF. Written as DNA, the CDR3 is TGTGCCAGCAGTTCCCCGACTAGCGGGAGCTACCACGAGCAGTACTTC.

The J gene is TRBJ1-5, the V gene TRBV30; tentative D call: TRBD1 (5 bases). Germline CDR1 and CDR2: GTSNPN and SVGIG (reference sequence). Trimming pared 0 bases from V and 0 bases from J, leaving 15 bases between. The CDR3 length is 17 residues. The CDR3 is CAWSVPRGPPSNQPQHF. The CDR3 region has the DNA TGTGCCTGGAGTGTCCCGCGGGGACCCCCTAGCAATCAGCCCCAGCATTTT.

The CDR3 region has the DNA TGTGCCAGCAGCGTAGTACTCGCTAGCACAGATACGCAGTATTTT. This encodes CASSVVLASTDTQYF. This chain connects TRBV9 to TRBJ2-3; no firm D call. The V gene's germline CDR1 is SGDLS and CDR2 YYNGEE. The CDR3 spans 15 residues. V lost 0 bases to trimming and J lost 0 bases, with 8 bases between them. The variable domain in full, with the rest retrieved from reference TRBV9 and TRBJ2-3, is DSGVTQTPKHLITATGQRVTLRCSPRSGDLSVYWYQQSLDQGLQFLIQYYNGEERAKGNILERFSAQQFPDLHSELNLSSLELGDSALYFCASSVVLASTDTQYFGPGTRLTVL.